These 15 T cell receptor beta chains share one sample of origin, sequenced in a study of blood T cell repertoires in COVID-19. Generated by immunoSEQ multiplex PCR, the TCRdb table keeps only in-frame clones and is missing some. The data contain approximately 300,000 clones, around 90% of them singletons. The sequenced sample was peripheral blood. The receptor source for this set is a woman aged 50 to 60 with COVID-19, enrolled during active disease.

The chain has TRBV20-1 and TRBJ1-1; no definite D call. In germline, CDR1 is DFQATT, CDR2 SNEGSKA (reference sequence). The V end lost 3 bases, the J end lost 0 bases, and 8 bases lay between the germline ends. CDR3 size: 13 residues. The CDR3 coding sequence is TGCAGTGCTAGTCAGACTATGAACACTGAAGCTTTCTTT. It is translated as CSASQTMNTEAFF.

This clone has just one count. This rearrangement joins TRBV11-3 to TRBJ2-3, with 8 bases aligning to TRBD1. Looked up from germline, CDR1 is SGHNT and CDR2 is YENEEA. J was trimmed by 0 bases and V by 4 bases; bases with no gene match: 12. This CDR3 has 18 residues. CDR3 protein: CASSSGGTGYSSTDTQYF. Here the CDR3 DNA reads TGTGCCAGCAGCTCTGGGGGGACAGGCTATTCTAGCACAGATACGCAGTATTTT.

DNA for the CDR3: TGTGCCAGCAGCACCCTCAGCGGGGGTGCGAACACCGGGGAGCTGTTTTTT. Amino acid sequence: CASSTLSGGANTGELFF. The gene calls are TRBV7-6 and TRBJ2-2; 8 bases are a match to TRBD2. V dropped 5 bases and J dropped 0; count of bases not matched to a gene: 8. The CDR3 consists of 17 residues. Germline V gene lookup returns CDR1 SGHVS and CDR2 FNYEAQ.

This clone was found a few times. This chain's CDR3 is CASSSSETGLNGYTF. DNA of the CDR3: TGTGCCAGCAGCTCCTCCGAGACAGGGTTGAATGGCTACACCTTC. The J gene is TRBJ1-2, the V gene TRBV27; 7 positions agree with TRBD1. CDR1 is MNHEY, CDR2 SMNVEV, per germline (reference sequence). The trim removed 6 bases at V and 6 bases at J, leaving 13 bases unmatched. This CDR3 is built from 15 residues.

Only one count was recorded for this clone. The V call is TRBV19, the J call TRBJ1-5; perhaps TRBD1 as D (5 bases). Germline CDR1 is LNHDA and CDR2 is SQIVND (reference sequence). V was shortened by 6 bases and J by 5 bases, with 14 bases between the two germline ends. CDR3 size: 14 residues. The CDR3 DNA is TGTGCCAGTAGCTCCTGGGGGGGACATCAGCCCCAGCATTTT. Amino acids: CASSSWGGHQPQHF. Full variable domain (outside the CDR3, taken from reference TRBV19 and TRBJ1-5): DGGITQSPKYLFRKEGQNVTLSCEQNLNHDAMYWYRQDPGQGLRLIYYSQIVNDFQKGDIAEGYSVSREKKESFPLTVTSAQKNPTAFYLCASSSWGGHQPQHFGDGTRLSIL.

CDR3 residues: CASSIGEAPQGQTFQETQYF. Written as DNA, the CDR3 is TGTGCCAGTAGTATAGGGGAGGCTCCTCAGGGACAGACCTTCCAAGAGACCCAGTACTTC. The rearrangement uses TRBV19 and TRBJ2-5; maybe TRBD1 (7 bases). Between the trimmed V and J ends, which lost 1 base and 1 base, there was a span of 25 bases. CDR1 and CDR2 (germline): LNHDA, SQIVND (reference sequence). The CDR3 contains 20 residues.

V gene TRBV5-5 combines with J gene TRBJ2-5, with D uncertain. Germline V gene lookup returns CDR1 SGHKS and CDR2 YYEKEE (reference sequence). The V end lost 0 bases, the J end lost 5 bases, and 5 bases lay between the germline ends. This CDR3 region has 12 residues. The CDR3 DNA reads TGTGCCAGCAGCTTGGAAACTGAGACCCAGTACTTC. Protein sequence: CASSLETETQYF.

This clone came up once. The chain uses TRBV15 and TRBJ2-5, with D perhaps TRBD1 (5 bases). Between the trimmed V and J ends, which lost 0 bases and 5 bases, there was a span of 10 bases. The CDR3 is 14 amino acids. From germline, CDR1 is LNHNV and CDR2 YYDKDF (reference sequence). CDR3 sequence (DNA): TGTGCCACCAGCAGAGATCAGGGCGCCGAGACCCAGTACTTC. Its translation is CATSRDQGAETQYF.

The CDR3 coding sequence is TGTGCCAGCAGTCCTGGGCGTAGCTACGAGCAGTACTTC. Translating gives CASSPGRSYEQYF. The J gene is TRBJ2-7, the V gene TRBV12-3 or TRBV12-4; D is ambiguous. The CDR3 covers 13 residues. The V gene lost 5 bases and the J gene lost 3 bases, with 11 bases spanning the gap.

The chain recombines TRBV2 with TRBJ2-2, with 7 bases identical to TRBD2. The germline V gene encodes CDR1 SNHLY and CDR2 FYNNEI. This CDR3 region has 15 residues. Germline trimming cut 8 bases from V and 3 bases from J; bases unmatched to any gene: 9. The CDR3 region has the DNA TGTGCCAGCGGAGCGTCTAGCGGATACACCGGGGAGCTGTTTTTT. It encodes CASGASSGYTGELFF.

The chain is built from TRBV6-5 and TRBJ1-1, with TRBD1 matching over 8 bases. After removal of 7 bases from V and 6 bases from J, the junction contained 7 bases not matched to a gene. The CDR3 loop spans 13 amino acids. The germline CDR1 and CDR2 sequences are MNHEY and SVGAGI. DNA for the CDR3: TGTGCCAGCACCTGGACAGGGTCCGCTGAAGCTTTCTTT. The encoded protein is CASTWTGSAEAFF.

The gene calls are TRBV2 and TRBJ1-1; D ambiguous. This CDR3 contains 15 residues. Germline V gene lookup returns CDR1 SNHLY and CDR2 FYNNEI. V was trimmed by 6 bases and J by 0 bases, leaving 14 bases between them. CDR3 amino acids: CASSRMAGMNTEAFF. As DNA, the CDR3 is TGTGCCAGCAGCCGGATGGCGGGTATGAACACTGAAGCTTTCTTT.

The J gene is TRBJ1-6, the V gene TRBV6-5; D possibly corresponds to TRBD1 (6 bases). CDR3 length: 15 amino acids. V was trimmed by 3 bases and J by 7 bases, leaving 13 bases between them. CDR1 is MNHEY, CDR2 SVGAGI, per germline. CDR3 region: CASSYGWTENSPLHF. The CDR3 coding sequence is TGTGCCAGCAGTTATGGTTGGACAGAGAATTCACCCCTCCACTTT.

The chain has TRBV6-5 and TRBJ2-3, with TRBD2 matching 10 bases. The CDR3 runs to 16 residues. CDR1 MNHEY and CDR2 SVGAGI come from the germline V gene. V lost 4 bases, J lost 0 bases, and 4 bases stayed unmatched. This CDR3 is CASSSLAGVSTDTQYF. In DNA form, the CDR3 reads TGTGCCAGCAGTTCGCTAGCGGGAGTAAGCACAGATACGCAGTATTTT.

The gene calls are TRBV10-3 and TRBJ1-1; 8 bases map to TRBD1. The V and J ends lost 4 bases and 7 bases, in that order; junction bases with no gene match: 5. The CDR3 runs to 13 residues. The V gene's germline CDR1 is ENHRY and CDR2 SYGVKD. CDR3 sequence reads: CAISGTGINEAFF. In nucleotides, the CDR3 is TGTGCCATCAGTGGGACAGGGATTAATGAAGCTTTCTTT.